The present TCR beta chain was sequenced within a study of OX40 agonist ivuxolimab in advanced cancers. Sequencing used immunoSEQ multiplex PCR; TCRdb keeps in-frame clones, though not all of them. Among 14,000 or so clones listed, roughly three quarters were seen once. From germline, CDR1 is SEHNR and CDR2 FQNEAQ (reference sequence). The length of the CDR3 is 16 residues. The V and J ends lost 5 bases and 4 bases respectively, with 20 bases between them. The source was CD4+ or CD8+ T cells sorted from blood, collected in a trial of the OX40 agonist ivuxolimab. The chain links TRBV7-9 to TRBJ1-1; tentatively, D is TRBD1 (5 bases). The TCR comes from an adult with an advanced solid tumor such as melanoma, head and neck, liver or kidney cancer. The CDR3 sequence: CASSPGTPGSFTEAFF. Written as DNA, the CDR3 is TGTGCCAGCAGCCCAGGGACTCCCGGATCGTTCACTGAAGCTTTCTTT.